Listed here are 32 T cell receptor beta chains from one sample, sequenced in a study of blood T cell repertoires in COVID-19. Generated by immunoSEQ multiplex PCR, the TCRdb table keeps only in-frame clones and is missing some. The profile shows approximately 490,000 clones, 80% to 90% of them singletons. Sequencing was performed on PBMCs or T cells enriched from blood (not recorded which). The source of these receptors is a woman aged 60-75 years who had recovered from COVID-19.

The chain links TRBV5-8 to TRBJ1-6; the D is unclear. Trimming left V 1 base short and J 7 bases short, with 18 bases between. The germline V gene encodes CDR1 SGHTS and CDR2 YDEGEE. The CDR3 length is 17 residues. In DNA form, the CDR3 reads TGTGCCAGCAGCTTGAGGCGGACCGCGGCGGGGAATTCACCCCTCCACTTT. This sequence encodes CASSLRRTAAGNSPLHF.

The chain combines TRBV30 with TRBJ1-6, with TRBD1 as a possible D gene (5 bases). Trimming removed 0 bases at V and 4 bases at J, with 13 bases between. Germline V gene data show CDR1 as GTSNPN and CDR2 as SVGIG (reference sequence). CDR3 length: 16 residues. In DNA form, the CDR3 reads TGTGCCTGGAGTGTACCCGCGACAGTGTATAATTCACCCCTCCACTTT. It specifies CAWSVPATVYNSPLHF.

CDR3 DNA: TGTGCCAGCACTCGGCAGGGCAGTAACACCATATATTTT. This sequence encodes CASTRQGSNTIYF. The chain links TRBV3-1 (or the pseudogene TRBV3-2) to TRBJ1-3, with D maybe TRBD1 (5 bases). CDR3 length: 13 residues. Trimming removed 7 bases from V and 7 bases from J, with 14 bases in between. CDR1 is LGHDT, CDR2 YNNKEL, per germline (reference sequence).

This clone was seen only once. The chain couples TRBV2 to TRBJ2-4, with TRBD1 matching 11 bases. V was pared by 8 bases and J by 6 bases, with 6 bases of the junction left unmatched. CDR3 length: 14 amino acids. Per germline, CDR1 SNHLY and CDR2 FYNNEI. The CDR3 reads CASLGQGVGNIQYF. Here the CDR3 DNA reads TGTGCCAGCTTGGGACAGGGGGTGGGAAACATTCAGTACTTC.

This clone was found a few times. J is TRBJ1-4 and V is TRBV24-1; TRBD1 is a possible D gene (6 bases). Germline V gene sequence: CDR1 KGHDR, CDR2 SFDVKD. Trimming removed 4 bases from V and 8 bases from J, with 13 bases in between. This CDR3 contains 14 residues. CDR3 coding DNA: TGTGCCACCAGTGAGAGCGGGACACACGAAAAACTGTTTTTT. It encodes CATSESGTHEKLFF.

The chain carries TRBV10-3 and TRBJ2-1; D is unclear. Per the germline V gene, CDR1 is ENHRY and CDR2 is SYGVKD. V was trimmed by 0 bases and J by 4 bases, leaving 10 bases between them. The CDR3 contains 15 residues. The CDR3 sequence is CAISESTRQYNEQFF. The CDR3, as DNA: TGTGCCATCAGTGAGTCGACTCGTCAGTACAATGAGCAGTTCTTC.

V and J are TRBV24-1 and TRBJ1-2, with D possibly TRBD1 on 6 matching bases. Germline V gene lookup returns CDR1 KGHDR and CDR2 SFDVKD. The V end lost 12 bases, the J end lost 4 bases, and 14 bases lay between the germline ends. The CDR3 totals 12 residues. CDR3 nucleotide sequence: TGTGCCGTACAGGGACGCGGCTATGGCTACACCTTC. The encoded protein is CAVQGRGYGYTF.

The chain recombines TRBV2 with TRBJ2-7; a possible D gene is TRBD2 (6 bases). Germline V gene lookup returns CDR1 SNHLY and CDR2 FYNNEI. The V end lost 3 bases, the J end lost 0 bases, and 12 bases lay between the germline ends. The CDR3 totals 15 residues. CDR3: CASSDQGLSSYEQYF. CDR3 nucleotides: TGTGCCAGCAGTGACCAGGGACTGAGCTCCTACGAGCAGTACTTC.

The rearrangement joins TRBV5-4 to TRBJ1-3; D perhaps matches TRBD1 (6 bases). From germline, CDR1 is SGHNT and CDR2 YYREEE (reference sequence). The CDR3 spans 13 residues. V dropped 2 bases and J dropped 7 bases, with 10 bases sitting between them. The CDR3 region is CASSFRTENTIYF. The CDR3, as DNA: TGTGCCAGCAGCTTCCGGACAGAGAACACCATATATTTT.

The chain uses TRBV6-5 and TRBJ1-1; D call uncertain. The germline gives CDR1 MNHEY, CDR2 SVGAGI. The CDR3 loop spans 14 amino acids. Between the trimmed V and J ends, which lost 7 bases and 4 bases, there was a span of 16 bases. Written as DNA, the CDR3 is TGTGCCAGCACTGGAGACTTACTGTCCACTGAAGCTTTCTTT. Protein sequence: CASTGDLLSTEAFF.

This chain links TRBV20-1 with TRBJ2-2; D is undetermined. Germline lookup yields CDR1 DFQATT and CDR2 SNEGSKA (reference sequence). This CDR3 spans 14 amino acids. Trimming left V 3 bases short and J 5 bases short, with 13 bases between. The CDR3 DNA is TGCAGTGCTAGTGAAGGAGTTGGGACCGGGGAGCTGTTTTTT. Its protein is CSASEGVGTGELFF.

The chain carries TRBV6-6 and TRBJ2-2; 8 nucleotides match TRBD1. The CDR3 consists of 14 residues. With 6 bases clipped from V and 8 bases from J, the junction kept 8 bases outside the gene matches. Germline V gives CDR1 MNHNY, CDR2 SVGAGI (reference sequence). Here the CDR3 DNA reads TGTGCCAGCAGACCCCGGACAGGGATTGGGGAGCTGTTTTTT. Translated, it gives CASRPRTGIGELFF.

This clone was found once. The chain links TRBV5-4 to TRBJ2-7; D may be TRBD1 (6 bases). Deletions cut 3 bases from V and 2 bases from J, with 12 bases between. The germline V gene has CDR1 SGHNT and CDR2 YYREEE (reference sequence). This CDR3 spans 14 amino acids. The CDR3: CASSYATGPYEQYV. The CDR3 coding sequence is TGTGCCAGCAGCTACGCGACAGGCCCCTACGAGCAGTACGTC.

This chain uses TRBV12-3 or TRBV12-4 with TRBJ1-5; a weak D match, TRBD1 (5 bases). CDR3 length: 12 residues. Trimming cost V 5 bases and J 9 bases, with 11 bases left between them. CDR3 sequence reads: CASSTGGRPQHF. The DNA for the CDR3 is TGTGCCAGCAGTACGGGGGGTCGGCCCCAGCATTTT.

V usage is TRBV24-1 and J usage is TRBJ2-2; 7 positions agree with TRBD1. The J segment lost 0 bases and the V segment lost 3 bases, leaving 6 bases of the junction unmatched. The germline V gene encodes CDR1 KGHDR and CDR2 SFDVKD. This CDR3 has 17 amino acids. The CDR3 protein is CATSDLRTGSNTGELFF. The CDR3 nucleotides read TGTGCCACCAGTGATCTCCGGACAGGATCGAACACCGGGGAGCTGTTTTTT.

About this clone itself: The sample carries other DNA sequences with the same CDR3. This sequence joins TRBV19 and TRBJ1-2, with D possibly TRBD1 on 6 matching bases. Trimming shortened V by 5 bases and J by 4 bases, and 11 bases separated the two germline ends. Per the germline V gene, CDR1 is LNHDA and CDR2 is SQIVND (reference sequence). The CDR3 consists of 13 residues. Here the CDR3 reads CASSQGSLYGYTF. CDR3 nucleotides: TGTGCCAGTAGTCAGGGGTCCCTCTATGGCTACACCTTC.

The V call is TRBV5-1, the J call TRBJ1-5, with D maybe TRBD1 (5 bases). V lost 0 bases and J 4 bases, leaving 14 bases between the germline ends. In germline, CDR1 is SGHRS, CDR2 YFSETQ. The CDR3 is made up of 16 amino acids. In nucleotides, the CDR3 is TGCGCCAGCAGCTTGGGACCCCGGGACTATAATCAGCCCCAGCATTTT. Translation: CASSLGPRDYNQPQHF.

The chain joins TRBV5-1 to TRBJ1-1; 9 bases agree with TRBD1. This CDR3 is built from 15 residues. Trimming removed 3 bases from V and 1 base from J; junction bases left unmatched: 4. The germline V gene has CDR1 SGHRS and CDR2 YFSETQ. The DNA of the CDR3 is TGCGCCAGCAGCTCCCCGGGACAGGGGAACACTGAAGCTTTCTTT. Amino acids: CASSSPGQGNTEAFF.

The rearrangement uses TRBV19 and TRBJ1-5; TRBD1 matches at 8 bases. Germline V CDR1 and CDR2: LNHDA, SQIVND (reference sequence). The junction had 8 bases not matched to a gene; V was cut back by 6 bases and J by 4 bases. The CDR3 totals 15 residues. This CDR3 reads CASRLTGGLNQPQHF. CDR3 DNA sequence: TGTGCCAGTAGGCTTACAGGGGGGTTGAATCAGCCCCAGCATTTT.

The rearrangement links TRBV18 to TRBJ2-7, with a tentative D call TRBD1 (6 bases). V dropped 4 bases and J dropped 3 bases, with 13 bases sitting between them. The V gene's germline CDR1 is KGHSH and CDR2 LQKENI. The CDR3 length is 14 residues. CDR3 sequence (DNA): TGTGCCAGCTCACAACAGGCAGGGGACTACGAGCAGTACGTC. Its translation: CASSQQAGDYEQYV.

The chain joins TRBV27 to TRBJ1-4, with TRBD1 identical over 7 bases. Germline CDR1 MNHEY, CDR2 SMNVEV (reference sequence). With V trimmed by 5 bases and J by 6 bases, 6 bases remained unmatched. The CDR3 is 14 residues long. The CDR3 DNA is TGTGCCAGCAGTCCACGACAGGGAGATGAAAAACTGTTTTTT. Translating gives CASSPRQGDEKLFF.

The genes are TRBV7-6 and TRBJ2-5, with D possibly TRBD2 on 6 matching bases. The CDR3 is 14 residues long. V lost 1 base, J lost 2 bases, and 8 bases lay in between. The germline V gene has CDR1 SGHVS and CDR2 FNYEAQ. The CDR3 region has the DNA TGTGCCAGCAGCTTAGGGGGGAGGCAAGAGACCCAGTACTTC. It yields the protein CASSLGGRQETQYF.

The V and J genes are TRBV15 and TRBJ1-5; D possibly corresponds to TRBD1 (6 bases). This CDR3 region has 14 residues. Between the trimmed V and J ends, which lost 3 bases and 4 bases, there was a span of 10 bases. Germline V CDR1 and CDR2: LNHNV, YYDKDF (reference sequence). The CDR3, as DNA: TGTGCCACCAGCAGGGACAGTGCGAATCAGCCCCAGCATTTT. This codes for CATSRDSANQPQHF.

The chain combines TRBV14 with TRBJ1-1; TRBD1 matches 8 bases. Germline V gives CDR1 SGHDN, CDR2 FVKESK. V shed 4 bases and J 0 bases; nucleotides not matched to a gene: 7. The CDR3 is 16 residues long. The CDR3 loop reads CASSPNLGQVNTEAFF. The CDR3 DNA follows: TGTGCCAGCAGCCCCAACCTGGGACAGGTGAACACTGAAGCTTTCTTT.

Written as DNA, the CDR3 is TGTGCCATCAGTGAGGCTTCAATAGCGCGGGACGTCGGGGAGCTGTTTTTT. Amino acids: CAISEASIARDVGELFF. The chain employs TRBV10-3 and TRBJ2-2; D may be TRBD2 (6 bases). The CDR3 runs 17 residues. Per germline, CDR1 ENHRY and CDR2 SYGVKD. Trimming stripped 2 bases from V and 7 bases from J, with 20 bases between.

The chain recombines TRBV4-1 with TRBJ1-1; unclear D gene. The CDR3 runs 17 residues. Germline V lookup: CDR1 MGHRA, CDR2 YSYEKL. With 2 bases removed from V and 0 bases from J, the gap between germline ends came to 16 bases. This CDR3 reads CASSQFPAGPMNTEAFF. The CDR3 DNA reads TGCGCCAGCAGCCAATTCCCTGCAGGCCCCATGAACACTGAAGCTTTCTTT.

The chain combines TRBV7-9 with TRBJ1-1; D might be TRBD1 (6 bases). Trimming cost V 4 bases and J 6 bases, with 15 bases left between them. CDR1 is SEHNR, CDR2 FQNEAQ, per germline (reference sequence). The CDR3 has 14 residues. In DNA, the CDR3 is TGTGCCAGCAGCTCCAGACAGGCGGTGGCTGAAGCTTTCTTT. Protein: CASSSRQAVAEAFF.

The chain joins TRBV5-4 to TRBJ2-1, with D perhaps matching TRBD2 (5 bases). With 3 bases removed from V and 3 bases from J, the gap between germline ends came to 10 bases. This CDR3 is built from 14 residues. Per the germline V gene, CDR1 is SGHNT and CDR2 is YYREEE (reference sequence). DNA of the CDR3: TGTGCCAGCAGCTCTTCTCGGGGCTACAATGAGCAGTTCTTC. Amino acid sequence: CASSSSRGYNEQFF.

The rearrangement joins TRBV21-1 to TRBJ2-7; the table assigns TRBD1, which was not confirmed against the DNA. TRBV21-1 is assigned pseudogene status. The CDR3 is made up of 13 amino acids. CDR3 nucleotides: TGTGCCAGCAGCAGATGGACAGGGGACGAGCAGTACGTC. It encodes CASSRWTGDEQYV.

The V gene is TRBV7-9, the J gene TRBJ2-2; D may be TRBD2 (6 bases). V was trimmed by 11 bases and J by 4 bases, leaving 17 bases between them. This CDR3 region has 14 residues. The germline V gene encodes CDR1 SEHNR and CDR2 FQNEAQ (reference sequence). CDR3 sequence (DNA): TGTGCCCTTACCAGGGAGGACGGCACCGGGGAGCTGTTTTTT. Protein sequence: CALTREDGTGELFF. Drawing the rest from reference TRBV7-9 and TRBJ2-2, the complete variable domain is DTGVSQNPRHKITKRGQNVTFRCDPISEHNRLYWYRQTLGQGPEFLTYFQNEAQLEKSRLLSDRFSAERPKGSFSTLEIQRTEQGDSAMYLCALTREDGTGELFFGEGSRLTVL.

CDR3 sequence (DNA): TGTGCCAGCAGTGAAACGATTCAGGGGACCTACGAGCAGTACTTC. It yields the protein CASSETIQGTYEQYF. The chain couples TRBV6-1 to TRBJ2-7; D may be TRBD1 (6 bases). V lost 2 bases and J lost 2, with 13 bases in between. The germline CDR1 and CDR2 sequences are MNHNS and SASEGT. The CDR3 sequence is 15 residues long.

The chain carries TRBV9 and TRBJ2-2; 10 bases are shared with TRBD2. CDR1 is SGDLS and CDR2 is YYNGEE in the germline V gene. Germline trimming cut 4 bases from V and 2 bases from J; bases unmatched to any gene: 11. The CDR3 spans 18 residues. The CDR3 here is CASSYQKKRGGNTGELFF. The CDR3 DNA reads TGTGCCAGCAGCTACCAGAAGAAGCGGGGGGGAAACACCGGGGAGCTGTTTTTT.